This passage covers 27 T cell receptor beta chains from one sample sequenced in a study of cytomegalovirus exposure and HLA in healthy donors. The study ran its PCR with 60 Vbeta and 13 Jbeta primers. The repertoire was sequenced with immunoSEQ multiplex PCR; TCRdb's copy has only in-frame clones and lacks some. This repertoire includes around 42,000 clones. Sequenced: PBMCs. These receptors were taken from a man between 25 and 39 years old in good health and CMV-seronegative.

The J gene is TRBJ1-2, the V gene TRBV6-1; D possibly corresponds to TRBD1 (6 bases). Trimming cost V 9 bases and J 8 bases, with 19 bases left between them. CDR1 MNHNS and CDR2 SASEGT come from the germline V gene. The length of the CDR3 is 13 residues. CDR3 coding DNA: TGTGCCAGGAGCTACAGGGAGCTGGGGGGCTACACCTTC. This translates into CARSYRELGGYTF.

The chain carries TRBV4-1 and TRBJ1-5; D gene unclear. Germline lookup yields CDR1 MGHRA and CDR2 YSYEKL. CDR3 size: 13 residues. V lost 3 bases to trimming and J lost 6 bases, with 9 bases between them. DNA for the CDR3: TGCGCCAGCAGCCAGGGGAGGGCTCAGCCCCAGCATTTT. This codes for CASSQGRAQPQHF.

J is TRBJ2-7 and V is TRBV11-2; TRBD2 aligns across 8 bases. The trim removed 5 bases at V and 1 base at J, leaving 7 bases unmatched. CDR3 length equals 15 residues. Germline CDR1 and CDR2: SGHAT and FQNNGV. The CDR3 DNA sequence: TGTGCCAGCAGCCCTCTAGCGGGCTCATCCTACGAGCAGTACTTC. It encodes CASSPLAGSSYEQYF.

The CDR3 DNA reads as TGTGCCAGCAGCGTAGCTCTGGGGCACACTGAAGCTTTCTTT. Its translation: CASSVALGHTEAFF. V and J are TRBV9 and TRBJ1-1; tentative D call: TRBD1 (5 bases). CDR3 size: 14 residues. CDR1 SGDLS and CDR2 YYNGEE come from the germline V gene. V dropped 0 bases and J dropped 3 bases, with 9 bases sitting between them. The full variable domain, in which reference TRBV9 and TRBJ1-1 provide the parts outside the CDR3, is DSGVTQTPKHLITATGQRVTLRCSPRSGDLSVYWYQQSLDQGLQFLIQYYNGEERAKGNILERFSAQQFPDLHSELNLSSLELGDSALYFCASSVALGHTEAFFGQGTRLTVV.

This sequence joins TRBV13 and TRBJ2-7; D is perhaps TRBD2 (6 bases). V lost 5 bases and J lost 0, with 14 bases in between. The germline V gene encodes CDR1 PRHDT and CDR2 FYEKMQ (reference sequence). This CDR3 has 15 residues. The CDR3 nucleotides are TGTGCCAGCAGCACAGTAGCGGCTAGCTCCTACGAGCAGTACTTC. This translates into CASSTVAASSYEQYF.

The rearrangement joins TRBV19 to TRBJ2-7, with TRBD1 identical over 9 bases. The CDR3 has 15 amino acids. Trimming took 7 bases from V and 5 from J; bases not matched to a gene: 12. Germline V gives CDR1 LNHDA, CDR2 SQIVND (reference sequence). The CDR3, as DNA: TGTGCCAGTAAGGCACCGGGACAGGGTCTCAACGAGCAGTACTTC. This encodes CASKAPGQGLNEQYF.

The chain links TRBV4-1 to TRBJ1-1; maybe TRBD1 (6 bases). The CDR3 totals 13 residues. V lost 4 bases and J lost 0, with 6 bases in between. Germline V lookup: CDR1 MGHRA, CDR2 YSYEKL. In DNA, the CDR3 is TGCGCCAGCAGCCGGACAGTGAACACTGAAGCTTTCTTT. Protein sequence: CASSRTVNTEAFF.

The chain recombines TRBV19 with TRBJ1-2, with D possibly being TRBD1 (6 bases). Trimming left V 3 bases short and J 2 bases short, with 13 bases between. This CDR3 is 15 amino acids long. Germline assignment: CDR1 LNHDA and CDR2 SQIVND (reference sequence). In DNA, the CDR3 is TGTGCCAGTAGTATGACGGGGGGCCGGAACTATGGCTACACCTTC. Translating it yields CASSMTGGRNYGYTF.

V usage is TRBV20-1 and J usage is TRBJ2-3; 7 nucleotides agree with TRBD2. The CDR3 is 11 amino acids. After removal of 7 bases from V and 5 bases from J, the junction contained 3 bases not matched to a gene. Germline V gene lookup returns CDR1 DFQATT and CDR2 SNEGSKA (reference sequence). The DNA of the CDR3 is TGCAGTGTGGGAGGGAAAGATACGCAGTATTTT. Translated: CSVGGKDTQYF.

The chain has TRBV4-2 and TRBJ2-7; D is perhaps TRBD1 (5 bases). CDR1 and CDR2 from the germline V gene are LGHNA and YNFKEQ. The CDR3 has 17 residues. Trimming removed 2 bases from V and 0 bases from J, with 17 bases in between. CDR3 sequence reads: CASSQSSPDTLSYEQYF. The CDR3, as DNA: TGTGCCAGCAGCCAATCCTCGCCGGACACCCTCTCCTACGAGCAGTACTTC.

The chain joins TRBV4-3 to TRBJ2-1; 7 bases map to TRBD1. The germline V gene encodes CDR1 LGHNA and CDR2 YSLEER. The CDR3 spans 14 residues. With 2 bases clipped from V and 4 bases from J, the junction kept 2 bases outside the gene matches. The DNA of the CDR3 is TGCGCCAGCAGCCAACCGGGACAGTACAATGAGCAGTTCTTC. Amino acid sequence: CASSQPGQYNEQFF.

The rearrangement links TRBV6-1 to TRBJ2-3; D is possibly TRBD2 (5 bases). Germline V gives CDR1 MNHNS, CDR2 SASEGT. The CDR3 consists of 14 residues. V lost 7 bases, J lost 2 bases, and 13 bases lay in between. The CDR3 loop is CASTEAVDTDTQYF. CDR3 nucleotides: TGTGCCAGCACGGAGGCGGTGGACACAGATACGCAGTATTTT.

This chain joins TRBV5-6 and TRBJ2-7, with 8 nucleotides matching TRBD2. Looked up from germline, CDR1 is SGHDT and CDR2 is YYEEEE. The CDR3 consists of 13 residues. With 5 bases clipped from V and 4 bases from J, the junction kept 5 bases outside the gene matches. The CDR3, as DNA: TGTGCCAGCAGACAGAGCGGGGGATACGAGCAGTACTTC. Translated: CASRQSGGYEQYF.

CDR3 protein: CASSPQDYEQYF. CDR3 sequence (DNA): TGTGCCAGCAGCCCACAGGACTACGAGCAGTACTTC. The chain uses TRBV7-2 and TRBJ2-7; TRBD1 might be the D (5 bases). This CDR3 contains 12 residues. Germline values: CDR1 SGHTA, CDR2 FQGNSA. V shed 5 bases and J shed 3 bases, with 8 bases lying between them.

The rearrangement links TRBV20-1 to TRBJ2-1, with D perhaps matching TRBD2 (5 bases). This CDR3 is 11 amino acids long. The germline gives CDR1 DFQATT, CDR2 SNEGSKA (reference sequence). V shed 6 bases and J shed 7 bases, with 10 bases lying between them. The CDR3 nucleotides are TGCAGTGCCGGCCGGACTAATGAGCAGTTCTTC. As protein: CSAGRTNEQFF.

CDR3 bases: TGTGCCAGCAGTTACCGGCCAGGGGAGATTCGGGGCTACACCTTC. This translates into CASSYRPGEIRGYTF. The V and J genes are TRBV6-6 and TRBJ1-2, with a possible D match to TRBD1 (6 bases). Germline V gene data show CDR1 as MNHNY and CDR2 as SVGAGI (reference sequence). This CDR3 is 15 amino acids long. V was clipped by 2 bases and J by 8 bases, with 18 bases between them.

This chain uses TRBV9 with TRBJ2-7, with TRBD2 matching over 7 bases. V lost 4 bases and J lost 5; bases outside the gene matches: 12. Germline V gives CDR1 SGDLS, CDR2 YYNGEE. This CDR3 is 15 amino acids long. CDR3 in amino acids: CASSLRDYAEDEQYF. The CDR3 DNA sequence: TGTGCCAGCAGCCTCCGGGACTATGCCGAGGACGAGCAGTACTTC.

The DNA of the CDR3 is TGTGCCAGCAGCTTACTAGCGGGCTACGAGCAGTACTTC. This gives the protein CASSLLAGYEQYF. The chain recombines TRBV7-9 with TRBJ2-7; 8 nucleotides align to TRBD2. Trimming removed 2 bases from V and 3 bases from J; junction bases left unmatched: 0. Germline CDR1 is SEHNR and CDR2 is FQNEAQ (reference sequence). The CDR3 extends over 13 amino acids.

V usage is TRBV25-1 and J usage is TRBJ1-2; D uncertain. The CDR3 consists of 16 residues. Trimming took 3 bases from V and 0 from J, leaving 14 bases between them. Germline V gene sequence: CDR1 MGHDK, CDR2 SYGVNS. This CDR3 is CASSDAGRRTNYGYTF. The CDR3 nucleotides read TGTGCCAGCAGTGACGCGGGCAGACGAACTAACTATGGCTACACCTTC.

The chain is built from TRBV29-1 and TRBJ2-2; TRBD1 aligns across 9 bases. V dropped 2 bases and J dropped 2; count of bases not matched to a gene: 9. CDR3 length: 17 amino acids. Germline values: CDR1 SQVTM, CDR2 ANQGSEA. The CDR3 spells CSVESPGQGSNTGELFF. The CDR3, as DNA: TGCAGCGTTGAAAGTCCGGGACAGGGATCAAACACCGGGGAGCTGTTTTTT.

This chain joins TRBV6-1 and TRBJ1-1, with D possibly TRBD1 on 6 matching bases. The V end lost 8 bases, the J end lost 4 bases, and 14 bases lay between the germline ends. This CDR3 region has 13 residues. From germline, CDR1 is MNHNS and CDR2 SASEGT. This chain's CDR3 is CASSGARGTEAFF. The CDR3 DNA follows: TGTGCCAGCTCAGGGGCGCGAGGCACTGAAGCTTTCTTT.

Of note for this clone: The sample has other DNA sequences that encode this CDR3 too. The chain recombines TRBV4-3 with TRBJ1-2; D is undetermined. Germline V CDR1 and CDR2: LGHNA, YSLEER. This CDR3 comprises 14 residues. Trimming took off 4 bases at V and 2 bases at J, with 11 bases between the two ends. CDR3 sequence reads: CASSPGGENYGYTF. In nucleotides, the CDR3 is TGCGCCAGCAGCCCAGGCGGGGAGAACTATGGCTACACCTTC.

V gene TRBV29-1 combines with J gene TRBJ2-1; 7 nucleotides align to TRBD1. V was pared by 6 bases and J by 4 bases, with 6 bases of the junction left unmatched. In germline, CDR1 is SQVTM, CDR2 ANQGSEA. CDR3 length equals 13 residues. This chain's CDR3 is CSVYRGQYNEQFF. The CDR3, as DNA: TGCAGCGTGTACAGGGGCCAGTACAATGAGCAGTTCTTC.

The chain couples TRBV27 to TRBJ1-6; D not certain. Germline CDR1 and CDR2: MNHEY and SMNVEV (reference sequence). The CDR3 consists of 16 residues. The V end was cut by 6 bases, the J end by 0 bases, with 12 bases between. The CDR3 here is CASSLSGVSYNSPLHF. The CDR3 DNA sequence: TGTGCCAGCAGCCTTAGTGGTGTCTCCTATAATTCACCCCTCCACTTT.

The chain carries TRBV6-6 and TRBJ1-5; D is uncertain. In germline, CDR1 is MNHNY, CDR2 SVGAGI (reference sequence). The CDR3 runs to 14 residues. V dropped 2 bases and J dropped 3 bases, with 8 bases sitting between them. The chain's CDR3 is CASSYGQSNQPQHF. The CDR3 region has the DNA TGTGCCAGCAGTTACGGGCAATCCAATCAGCCCCAGCATTTT.

The chain employs TRBV30 and TRBJ1-2; D not certain. CDR1 is GTSNPN and CDR2 is SVGIG in the germline V gene (reference sequence). The CDR3 loop spans 12 amino acids. The V end was cut by 3 bases, the J end by 2 bases, with 7 bases between. The CDR3 DNA reads TGTGCCTGGAGGGGCCCGAACTATGGCTACACCTTC. Residues: CAWRGPNYGYTF.

This chain uses TRBV5-1 with TRBJ2-1, with 11 bases fitting TRBD1. CDR3 length: 15 residues. Germline V gene lookup returns CDR1 SGHRS and CDR2 YFSETQ. V shed 3 bases and J 8 bases; nucleotides not matched to a gene: 7. This CDR3 reads CASSSRDRGEDEQFF. CDR3 bases: TGCGCCAGCAGCTCCCGGGACAGGGGGGAGGATGAGCAGTTCTTC.